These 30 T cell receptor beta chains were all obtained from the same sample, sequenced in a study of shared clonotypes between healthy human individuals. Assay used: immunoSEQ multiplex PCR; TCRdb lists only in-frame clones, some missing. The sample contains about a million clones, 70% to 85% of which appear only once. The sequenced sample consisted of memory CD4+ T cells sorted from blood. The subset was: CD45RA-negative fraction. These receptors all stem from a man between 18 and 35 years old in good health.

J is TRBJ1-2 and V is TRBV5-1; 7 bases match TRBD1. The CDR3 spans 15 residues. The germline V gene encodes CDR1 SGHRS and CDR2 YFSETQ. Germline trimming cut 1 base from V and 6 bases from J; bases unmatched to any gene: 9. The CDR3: CASSLTGAISDGYTF. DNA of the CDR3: TGCGCCAGCAGCTTGACAGGGGCAATATCGGATGGCTACACCTTC.

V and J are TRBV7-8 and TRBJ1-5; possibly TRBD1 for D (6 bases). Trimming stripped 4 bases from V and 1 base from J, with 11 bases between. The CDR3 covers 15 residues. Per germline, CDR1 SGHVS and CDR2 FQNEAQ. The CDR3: CASSSTGVSNQPQHF. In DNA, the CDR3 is TGTGCCAGCAGCTCGACAGGAGTGAGCAATCAGCCCCAGCATTTT.

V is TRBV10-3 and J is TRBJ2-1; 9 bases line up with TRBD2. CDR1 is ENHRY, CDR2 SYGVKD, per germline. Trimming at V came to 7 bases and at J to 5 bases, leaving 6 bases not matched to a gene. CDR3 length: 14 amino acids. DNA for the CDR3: TGTGCCATCAAACCGGCTAGCGGGGACAATGAGCAGTTCTTC. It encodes CAIKPASGDNEQFF.

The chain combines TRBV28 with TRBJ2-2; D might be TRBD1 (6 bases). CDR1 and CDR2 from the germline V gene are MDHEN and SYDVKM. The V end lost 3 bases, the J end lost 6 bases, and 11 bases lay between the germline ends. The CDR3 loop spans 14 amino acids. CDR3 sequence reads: CASSFADRAGELFF. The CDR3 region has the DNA TGTGCCAGCAGTTTTGCGGACAGAGCCGGGGAGCTGTTTTTT.

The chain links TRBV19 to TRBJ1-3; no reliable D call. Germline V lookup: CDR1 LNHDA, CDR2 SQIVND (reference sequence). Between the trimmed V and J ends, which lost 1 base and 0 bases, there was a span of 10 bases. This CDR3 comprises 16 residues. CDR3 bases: TGTGCCAGTAGTATAGGGCGTACCAGCTCTGGAAACACCATATATTTT. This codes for CASSIGRTSSGNTIYF. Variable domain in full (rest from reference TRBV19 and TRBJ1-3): DGGITQSPKYLFRKEGQNVTLSCEQNLNHDAMYWYRQDPGQGLRLIYYSQIVNDFQKGDIAEGYSVSREKKESFPLTVTSAQKNPTAFYLCASSIGRTSSGNTIYFGEGSWLTVV.

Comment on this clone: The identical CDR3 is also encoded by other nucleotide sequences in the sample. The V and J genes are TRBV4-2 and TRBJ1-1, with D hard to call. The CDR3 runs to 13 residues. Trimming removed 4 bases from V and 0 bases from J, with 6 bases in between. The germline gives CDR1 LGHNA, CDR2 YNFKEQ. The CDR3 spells CASSLGMNTEAFF. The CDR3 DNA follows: TGTGCCAGCAGCCTAGGCATGAACACTGAAGCTTTCTTT.

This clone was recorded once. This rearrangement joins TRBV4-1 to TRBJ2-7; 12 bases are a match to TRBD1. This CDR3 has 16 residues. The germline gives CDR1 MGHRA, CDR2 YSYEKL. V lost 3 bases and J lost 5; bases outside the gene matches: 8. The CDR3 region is CASSHVPGTGGNEQYF. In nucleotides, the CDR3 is TGCGCCAGCAGCCATGTACCCGGGACAGGGGGCAACGAGCAGTACTTC.

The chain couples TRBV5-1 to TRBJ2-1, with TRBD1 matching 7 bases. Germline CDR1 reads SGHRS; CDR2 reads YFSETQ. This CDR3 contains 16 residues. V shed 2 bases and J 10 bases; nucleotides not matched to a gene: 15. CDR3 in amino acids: CASSLDGPKGGREQFF. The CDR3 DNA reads TGCGCCAGCAGCTTAGACGGTCCTAAAGGGGGCCGCGAGCAGTTCTTC.

The CDR3 reads CASRGLVSYEQYF. CDR3 DNA sequence: TGTGCCAGCAGGGGACTAGTCTCCTACGAGCAGTACTTC. V is TRBV2 and J is TRBJ2-7, with 8 bases fitting TRBD2. Germline V lookup: CDR1 SNHLY, CDR2 FYNNEI. V shed 6 bases and J 0 bases; nucleotides not matched to a gene: 1. This CDR3 region has 13 residues. The full variable domain, its missing parts supplied by reference TRBV2 and TRBJ2-7, is EPEVTQTPSHQVTQMGQEVILRCVPISNHLYFYWYRQILGQKVEFLVSFYNNEISEKSEIFDDQFSVERPDGSNFTLKIRSTKLEDSAMYFCASRGLVSYEQYFGPGTRLTVT.

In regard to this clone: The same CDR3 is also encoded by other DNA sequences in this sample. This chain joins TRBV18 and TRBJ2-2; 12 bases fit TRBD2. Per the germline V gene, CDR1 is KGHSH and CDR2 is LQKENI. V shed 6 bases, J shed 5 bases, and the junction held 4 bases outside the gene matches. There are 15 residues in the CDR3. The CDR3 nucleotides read TGTGCCAGCTCCCCCGGACTAGCGGGGACCGGGGAGCTGTTTTTT. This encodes CASSPGLAGTGELFF.

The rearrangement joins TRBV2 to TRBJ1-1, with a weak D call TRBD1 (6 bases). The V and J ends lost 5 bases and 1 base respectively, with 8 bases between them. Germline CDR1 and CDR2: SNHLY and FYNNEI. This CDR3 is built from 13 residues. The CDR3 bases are TGTGCCAGCAGTACAGGGACGAACACTGAAGCTTTCTTT. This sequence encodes CASSTGTNTEAFF.

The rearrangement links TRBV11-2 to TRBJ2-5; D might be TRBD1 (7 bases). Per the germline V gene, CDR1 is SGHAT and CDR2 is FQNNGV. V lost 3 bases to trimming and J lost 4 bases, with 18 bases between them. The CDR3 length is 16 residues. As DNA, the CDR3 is TGTGCCAGCAGCTTCTCAGGGGGAGGTATGCCAGAGACCCAGTACTTC. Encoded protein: CASSFSGGGMPETQYF.

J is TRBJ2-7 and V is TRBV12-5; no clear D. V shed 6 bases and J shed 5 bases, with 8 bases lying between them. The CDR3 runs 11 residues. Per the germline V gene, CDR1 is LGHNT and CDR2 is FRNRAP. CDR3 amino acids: CASGLSNEQYF. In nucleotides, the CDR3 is TGTGCTAGTGGCCTCTCGAACGAGCAGTACTTC. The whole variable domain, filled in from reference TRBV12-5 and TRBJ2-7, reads DARVTQTPRHKVTEMGQEVTMRCQPILGHNTVFWYRQTMMQGLELLAYFRNRAPLDDSGMPKDRFSAEMPDATLATLKIQPSEPRDSAVYFCASGLSNEQYFGPGTRLTVT.

DNA for the CDR3: TGTGCCAGTAGTATCGGCAGGGGGATGGAGCAGTACTTC. Its translation is CASSIGRGMEQYF. The J gene is TRBJ2-7, the V gene TRBV19; 7 bases map to TRBD1. The V segment lost 3 bases and the J segment 7 bases; nucleotides outside the gene matches: 6. The CDR3 spans 13 residues. Looked up from germline, CDR1 is LNHDA and CDR2 is SQIVND (reference sequence).

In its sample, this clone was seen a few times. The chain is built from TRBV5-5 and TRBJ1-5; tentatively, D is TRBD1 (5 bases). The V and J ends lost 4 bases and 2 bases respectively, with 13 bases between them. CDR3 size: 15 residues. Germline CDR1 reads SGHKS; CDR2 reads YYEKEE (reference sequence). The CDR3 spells CASSMGVSGNQPQHF. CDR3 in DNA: TGTGCCAGCAGCATGGGGGTGTCTGGCAATCAGCCCCAGCATTTT. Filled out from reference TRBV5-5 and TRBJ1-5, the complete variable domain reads DAGVTQSPTHLIKTRGQQVTLRCSPISGHKSVSWYQQVLGQGPQFIFQYYEKEERGRGNFPDRFSARQFPNYSSELNVNALLLGDSALYLCASSMGVSGNQPQHFGDGTRLSIL.

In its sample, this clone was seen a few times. This CDR3 is CASSLEYIGQAGFNGYTF. For the CDR3, the DNA is TGTGCCAGCAGCCTAGAATATATTGGTCAGGCAGGTTTCAATGGCTACACCTTC. The chain joins TRBV7-2 to TRBJ1-2; D is ambiguous. Germline V gene data show CDR1 as SGHTA and CDR2 as FQGNSA. This CDR3 spans 18 amino acids. The V end lost 5 bases, the J end lost 6 bases, and 28 bases lay between the germline ends.

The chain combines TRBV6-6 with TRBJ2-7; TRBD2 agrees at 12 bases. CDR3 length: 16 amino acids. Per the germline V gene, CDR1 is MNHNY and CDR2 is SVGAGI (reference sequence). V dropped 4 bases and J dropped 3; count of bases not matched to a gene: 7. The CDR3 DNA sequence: TGTGCCAGCAGTTCTCCTCGGACTAGCGGGGACTACGAGCAGTACTTC. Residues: CASSSPRTSGDYEQYF.

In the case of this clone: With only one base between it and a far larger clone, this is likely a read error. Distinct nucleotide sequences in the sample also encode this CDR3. Here the CDR3 reads CASSGKDRAHGYTF. CDR3 in DNA: TGTGCCAGCAGTGGTAAGGACAGAGCTCATGGCTACACCTTC. The chain joins TRBV6-1 to TRBJ1-2; weak D call: TRBD1 (6 bases). This CDR3 is built from 14 residues. Germline V CDR1 and CDR2: MNHNS, SASEGT. The V gene lost 4 bases and the J gene lost 6 bases, with 15 bases spanning the gap.

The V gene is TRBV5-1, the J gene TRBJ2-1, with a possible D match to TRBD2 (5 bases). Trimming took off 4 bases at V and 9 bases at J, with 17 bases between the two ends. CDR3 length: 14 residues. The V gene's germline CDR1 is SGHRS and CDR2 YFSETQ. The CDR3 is CASSLDGGPTEQFF. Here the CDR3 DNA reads TGCGCCAGCAGCCTGGACGGCGGGCCCACTGAGCAGTTCTTC.

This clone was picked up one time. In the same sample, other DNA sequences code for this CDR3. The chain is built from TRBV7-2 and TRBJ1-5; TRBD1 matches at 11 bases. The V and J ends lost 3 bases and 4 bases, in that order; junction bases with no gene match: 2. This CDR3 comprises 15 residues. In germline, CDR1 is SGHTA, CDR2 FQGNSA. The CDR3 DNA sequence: TGTGCCAGCAGCTTTGGGACAGGGGGTAATCAGCCCCAGCATTTT. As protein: CASSFGTGGNQPQHF.

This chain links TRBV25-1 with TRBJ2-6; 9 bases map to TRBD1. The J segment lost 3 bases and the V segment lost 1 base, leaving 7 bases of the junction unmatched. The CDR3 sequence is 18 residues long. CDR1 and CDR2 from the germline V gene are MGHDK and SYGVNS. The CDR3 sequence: CASSEFKGTGLGANVLTF. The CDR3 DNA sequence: TGTGCCAGCAGTGAATTCAAAGGGACAGGGCTTGGGGCCAACGTCCTGACTTTC. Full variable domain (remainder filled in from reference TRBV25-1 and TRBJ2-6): EADIYQTPRYLVIGTGKKITLECSQTMGHDKMYWYQQDPGMELHLIHYSYGVNSTEKGDLSSESTVSRIRTEHFPLTLESARPSHTSQYLCASSEFKGTGLGANVLTFGAGSRLTVL.

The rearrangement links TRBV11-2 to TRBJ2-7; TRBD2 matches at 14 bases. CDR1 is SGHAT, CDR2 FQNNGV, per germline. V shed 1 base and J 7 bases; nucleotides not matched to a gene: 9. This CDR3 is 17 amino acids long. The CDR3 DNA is TGTGCCAGCAGCTTAGGACTAGCGGGAGGGGTAGGGAAGGAGCAGTACTTC. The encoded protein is CASSLGLAGGVGKEQYF.

The CDR3 bases are TGTGCCAGCAGGTTAGCGCTGAACACCGGGGAGCTGTTTTTT. Translating it yields CASRLALNTGELFF. This chain uses TRBV6-6 with TRBJ2-2; the D gene is possibly TRBD2 (5 bases). Germline CDR1 is MNHNY and CDR2 is SVGAGI (reference sequence). The CDR3 totals 14 residues. V was clipped by 6 bases and J by 1 base, with 9 bases between them.

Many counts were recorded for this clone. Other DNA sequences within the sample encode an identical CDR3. As DNA, the CDR3 is TGCGCCAGCAGTGAGACGGGGGGCTCCTACAATGAGCAGTTCTTC. This encodes CASSETGGSYNEQFF. The chain recombines TRBV10-2 with TRBJ2-1, with TRBD2 identical over 7 bases. The CDR3 totals 15 residues. Unmatched junction bases numbered 1, after V lost 2 bases and J lost 0 bases. The germline V gene encodes CDR1 WSHSY and CDR2 SAAADI.

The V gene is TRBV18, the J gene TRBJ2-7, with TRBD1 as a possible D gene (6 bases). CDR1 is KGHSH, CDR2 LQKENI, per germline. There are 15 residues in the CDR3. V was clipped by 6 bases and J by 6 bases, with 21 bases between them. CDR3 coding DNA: TGTGCCAGCTCCCCTTACAGGGACCGGTTGGGCGAGCAGTACTTC. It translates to CASSPYRDRLGEQYF. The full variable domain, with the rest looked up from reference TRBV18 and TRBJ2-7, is NAGVMQNPRHLVRRRGQEARLRCSPMKGHSHVYWYRQLPEEGLKFMVYLQKENIIDESGMPKERFSAEFPKEGPSILRIQQVVRGDSAAYFCASSPYRDRLGEQYFGPGTRLTVT.

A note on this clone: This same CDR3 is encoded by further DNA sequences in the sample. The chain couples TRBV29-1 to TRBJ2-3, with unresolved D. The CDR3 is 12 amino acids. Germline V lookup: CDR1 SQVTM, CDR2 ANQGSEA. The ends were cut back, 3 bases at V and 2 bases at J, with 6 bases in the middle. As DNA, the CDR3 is TGCAGCGTTGACCGGGCCACAGATACGCAGTATTTT. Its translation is CSVDRATDTQYF.

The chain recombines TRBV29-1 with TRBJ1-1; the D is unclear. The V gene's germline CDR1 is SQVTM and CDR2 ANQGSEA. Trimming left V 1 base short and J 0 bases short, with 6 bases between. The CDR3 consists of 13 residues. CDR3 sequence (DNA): TGCAGCGTTGAAGGGCTCCTGAACACTGAAGCTTTCTTT. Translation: CSVEGLLNTEAFF.

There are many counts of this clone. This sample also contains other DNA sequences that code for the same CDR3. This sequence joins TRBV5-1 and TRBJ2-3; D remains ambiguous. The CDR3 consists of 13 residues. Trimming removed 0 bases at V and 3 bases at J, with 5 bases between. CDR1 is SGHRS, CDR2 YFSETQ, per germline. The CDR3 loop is CASSLEGTDTQYF. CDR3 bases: TGCGCCAGCAGCTTGGAAGGGACAGATACGCAGTATTTT. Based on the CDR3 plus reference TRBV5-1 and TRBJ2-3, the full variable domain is KAGVTQTPRYLIKTRGQQVTLSCSPISGHRSVSWYQQTPGQGLQFLFEYFSETQRNKGNFPGRFSGRQFSNSRSEMNVSTLELGDSALYLCASSLEGTDTQYFGPGTRLTVL.

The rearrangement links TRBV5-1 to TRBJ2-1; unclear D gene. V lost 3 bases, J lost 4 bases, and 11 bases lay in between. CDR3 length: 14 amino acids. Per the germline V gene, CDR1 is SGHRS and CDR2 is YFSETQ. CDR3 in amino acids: CASSSPEAYNEQFF. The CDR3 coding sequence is TGCGCCAGCAGCTCCCCCGAAGCGTACAATGAGCAGTTCTTC.

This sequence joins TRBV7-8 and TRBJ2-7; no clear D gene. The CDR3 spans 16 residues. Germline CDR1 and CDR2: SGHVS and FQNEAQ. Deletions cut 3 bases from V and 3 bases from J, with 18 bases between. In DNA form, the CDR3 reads TGTGCCAGCAGCTTGGGTCGGCCCTACTCGGGCTACGAGCAGTACTTC. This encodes CASSLGRPYSGYEQYF.